The entry below describes one TCR beta chain. These data are taken from a study of blood T cell repertoires in COVID-19. As for the study in general: Some COVID-19 samples were acute and others convalescent; all came from the United States, Italy and Spain.

V was pared by 2 bases and J by 7 bases, with 4 bases of the junction left unmatched. Germline V gives CDR1 MNHEY, CDR2 SVGAGI. The CDR3 totals 15 residues. In the original processing: Amplification of reference gene primers was used by the study to estimate nucleated cell counts. Sequencing was performed with immunoSEQ multiplex PCR; in TCRdb, only in-frame clones are kept and a portion is missing. That table gives V, J and clone size, and the DNA gave D and trimming. Seen here are roughly 300,000 clones, about 87% observed once, and the top ten hold 7.8%. The clonotype originates from a woman aged 45-60 years who had recovered from COVID-19. Material: peripheral blood. The chain is built from TRBV6-5 and TRBJ2-3; 12 nucleotides match TRBD1. Written as DNA, the CDR3 is TGTGCCAGCAGTTACGGGACAGGGGGCGACTATACGCAGTATTTT. Residues: CASSYGTGGDYTQYF.